This T cell receptor (beta chain) came from a study of blood T cell repertoires in COVID-19. Turning to the study itself: Specimens from acute and convalescent COVID-19 originated in the United States, Italy and Spain. From T cells, B-cell-depleted T cells, or PBMCs came the material, which was cDNA or gDNA.

Regarding this clone: This same CDR3 is encoded by further DNA sequences in the sample.

Produced via immunoSEQ multiplex PCR; TCRdb's table is partial and in-frame only. Altogether 250,000 to 300,000 clones are present, around 90% being singletons, with the ten largest covering around 1.1%. Participants were aged about 18 to 95 years, lived in roughly 25 US areas, and enrolled virtually. Cohort assignment relied on participant-reported clinical history. The source of this sequence is a woman in her thirties who had recovered from COVID-19. The sequenced sample was PBMCs or T cells enriched from blood (not recorded which).

Here the CDR3 reads CASSLDRSYEQYF. The CDR3 DNA sequence: TGTGCCAGCAGCTTAGACAGATCCTACGAGCAGTACTTC. V gene TRBV7-8 combines with J gene TRBJ2-7; D gene unclear. CDR1 and CDR2 (germline): SGHVS, FQNEAQ. V lost 1 base to trimming and J lost 1 base, with 5 bases between them. The CDR3 sequence is 13 residues long.